This T cell receptor (beta chain) was recovered during a study of blood T cells in healthy people across ages (dated by TCRdb to about 2015). As for the study more broadly: In model experiments, roughly one uniquely barcoded TCR beta cDNA molecule per two T cells was captured by template switching. Using deep sequencing normalized with unique cDNA molecular identifiers, the study measured how TCR beta repertoire diversity changes with age. Two additional independent replicas of 1 million unique cDNA reads from the same blood draw were analyzed for two donors (one aged 18 to 30 and one aged 80 or older). The donors were divided into four age groups: young (average 16 years), middle-aged (around 41), aged (approximately 62) and long-lived (around 80). To avoid experimental bias, donors of different ages were distributed randomly across sequencing lanes. Broader findings and caveats from the paper: Because donor CMV infection status was unknown, age-related changes in expanded clonotypes were potentially confounded. Compared with the aged group, more naive CD4+ T cells, fewer expanded clones and increased TCR diversity were shown by the long-lived group, suggesting age selection. As age increased, observed TCR beta diversity per million T cells dropped in a roughly linear way, and a significant reduction was already evident by age about 40. Total diversity estimates from one million sequenced T cells were considered lower bounds and underestimates. Conclusive comparison of naive and antigen-experienced compartments was prevented by the profiling of bulk unsorted PBMCs. There was a strong correlation between observed TCR beta diversity and the percentage of naive T cells measured by flow cytometry.

The method behind the library was 5' RACE. TCRdb lists the instrument as Illumina HiSeq 2500. A second PCR of about 7 to 12 cycles was performed with a sample-barcoded 5' primer and a J-beta primer mix. A unique molecular identifier was introduced onto each TCR beta cDNA molecule by a template-switch 5' adaptor carrying 12 random nucleotides. At least 3 million CDR3-containing paired-end reads were obtained from each sample. The Mint cDNA synthesis kit, primed by a TRBC-specific oligonucleotide, was used to synthesize first-strand cDNA from all RNA. Following uracil-DNA glycosylase treatment, all cDNA underwent a first 18-cycle PCR with the universal primers M1SS and BC2_uni_R. On the authors' methods: Normalization of each sample was performed by random selection of 1 million high-quality reads, each carrying a distinct molecular identifier. Instead of being binned into consensus sequences, reads that shared molecular identifiers were thrown out. CDR3 identification, clonotype clustering and error correction used MiTCR with a Q25 quality threshold and the strictest error-elimination algorithm. Lower-bound total TCR beta diversity was estimated with a nonparametric unseen species model using Euler transformation. The public sequencing data were trimmed at Q25 with fastp and processed into clonotypes with MiXCR by TCRdb, which kept only in-frame beta chains. Rows merge per CDR3 protein into single entries with the most common DNA and genes. What appears here as the V and J calls and clone size reflects TCRdb's work, not the paper's. The sample profile shows 1.5 million or so distinct CDR3 sequences; around 42% of them were found once. The ten biggest clones cover roughly 7.9% of the sample.

This clonotype was counted only a few times. Its recognized antigen is unknown. There are no base qualities to consult, and no much larger clone falls within one base. From the cysteine through the phenylalanine, the CDR3 covers 18 amino acids. Left in the record is the CDR3 DNA by itself, 54 bases read in frame from the first base. V loses 5 bases of germline sequence and J loses 7 bases, and the interval between the two ends is 30 bases. Per the germline V gene, MNHNS is the CDR1 and SASEGT is the CDR2. The donors were around 39 Caucasian individuals from Russia, aged roughly 6 to 95 years, who were systemically healthy. Roughly 10 milliliters of peripheral blood were collected from each donor into EDTA-treated Vacutainer tubes. Ficoll-Paque density-gradient centrifugation was used to isolate PBMCs, with at least 6 million obtained per sample. Trizol reagent was used to extract total RNA from the PBMCs, yielding at least 5.5 micrograms per sample. The percentages of naive CD45RAhigh/CD27high T cells were determined by flow cytometry on a PBMC aliquot from every donor.

This TCR derives from a young woman in good health. In this chain, TRBV6-1 is recombined with TRBJ2-7; the D call is possibly TRBD1 or TRBD2, each sharing 6 bases. Sequencing was carried out using blood. The CDR3 has the sequence CASSQTLSGWDTRNEQYF. The DNA reads as follows: TGTGCCAGCAGTCAGACACTTAGCGGCTGGGACACGCGGAATGAGCAGTACTTC.